A selection of T cell receptor beta chains follows, all from one sample in a study of blood T cell repertoires in COVID-19. Profiling relied on immunoSEQ multiplex PCR, and the TCRdb table lists in-frame clones only, not all of them. The data show 180,000 or so clones, 76% seen once. The specimen sequenced was peripheral blood. These receptors originate from a woman between 50 and 59 years old with active or convalescent COVID-19. Each CDR3 is given without its conserved first and last residue.

cdr3_length: 12; v_call: TRBV5-1; cdr3_aa: ASSLGDIPYEQY
cdr3_length: 13; v_call: TRBV14; cdr3_aa: ASSSLAGGLDTQY
cdr3_length: 11; v_call: TRBV30; cdr3_aa: AWSVGPGEKLF
cdr3_length: 11; v_call: TRBV19; cdr3_aa: ASSRQSDEKLF
cdr3_length: 15; v_call: TRBV5-1; cdr3_aa: ASSMGLAGGSQETQY
cdr3_length: 11; v_call: TRBV15; cdr3_aa: ATSRASLETQY
cdr3_length: 15; v_call: TRBV4-2; cdr3_aa: ASSQLDWTSGGPEQY
cdr3_length: 10; v_call: TRBV6-6; cdr3_aa: ASKRPPDTQY
cdr3_length: 13; v_call: TRBV7-2; cdr3_aa: ASSLGSGVNYGYT
cdr3_length: 12; v_call: TRBV3-1/TRBV3-2; cdr3_aa: ASSQGCGFDTQY
cdr3_length: 11; v_call: TRBV14; cdr3_aa: ASSASVNTEAF